This T cell receptor (beta chain) was captured by sequencing in a study of T cells and Merkel cell carcinoma outcomes. Whole-study results and caveats: Merkel cell carcinoma outcomes were reportedly predicted by repertoire and T-cell density.

TCRdb keeps only in-frame clones here, not all; method: immunoSEQ multiplex PCR. Among approximately 20,000 clones listed, almost 85% were seen once. Regarding this clone: Its cognate antigen is unknown.

The CDR3 is 16 residues long. Germline CDR1 and CDR2: KGHSH and LQKENI. Trimming removed 2 bases from V and 2 bases from J, with 13 bases in between. This sequence was found in a human donor with Merkel cell carcinoma. Material: tumor tissue from Merkel cell carcinoma. The chain employs TRBV18 and TRBJ1-5; perhaps TRBD1 as D (6 bases). CDR3 nucleotide sequence: TGTGCCAGCTCACCAGTCTCAGGGGCCCGCAATCAGCCCCAGCATTTT. The encoded protein is CASSPVSGARNQPQHF.